This T cell receptor (beta chain) was found in a study of CD8 T cells in ankylosing spondylitis. General study results and limits: In reactive arthritis synovial fluid and blood, some motif variants had been reported before. In ankylosing spondylitis blood, a motif of eight highly homologous TCR beta variants appeared characteristic.

The table lists this clonotype with many counts. The antigen is unknown. Scientists made TCR beta libraries using quantitative 5'-RACE with molecular barcodes. MiXCR, run by TCRdb on the 5' RACE reads, gives a single entry per CDR3 protein. The data hold some 220,000 distinct CDR3 sequences, with approximately 8.4% observed a single time. Germline CDR1 reads DFQATT; CDR2 reads SNEGSKA (reference sequence). V was shortened by 6 bases and J by 2 bases, with 18 bases between the two germline ends. The CDR3 sequence is 15 residues long. The receptor comes from a female donor with ankylosing spondylitis or in good health (not recorded which). V usage is TRBV20-1 and J usage is TRBJ2-3; D possibly matches TRBD1 or TRBD2 (6 bases each). Material for sequencing was blood, either unsorted or a sorted T cell fraction (not recorded which). The CDR3, as DNA: TGCAGTGCGATACCTGGGGGGCCCTCCACAGATACGCAGTATTTT. This encodes CSAIPGGPSTDTQYF.